Each of the 23 T cell receptor beta chains below was sequenced from the same sample in a study of identical twins (dated by TCRdb to 2015 to 2016). Libraries were constructed by 5' RACE. Sequencing took place on an Illumina HiSeq 2000. TCRdb ran its own pipeline on the public reads, namely fastp trimming at Q25 and MiXCR clone calling, and kept in-frame beta chains. Identical CDR3 proteins give one entry, which carries the most common genes and DNA. The table for this sample lists about 690,000 distinct CDR3 sequences; around 6% of them were counted only once. The ten largest clones add up to around 2% of the sample. Specimen: naive T cells sorted from blood. The cell subset or site label corresponds to: cells isolated with a human naive T-cell isolation kit. All receptors come from a man younger than 30 in good health.

This clonotype was recorded many times. V is TRBV5-1 and J is TRBJ2-3; 7 nucleotides line up with TRBD2. The CDR3 consists of 15 residues. The germline CDR1 and CDR2 sequences are SGHRS and YFSETQ. V shed 0 bases and J 4 bases; nucleotides not matched to a gene: 5. CDR3 DNA: TGCGCCAGCAGCTTGGCAGCGGGGCTCGCAGATACGCAGTATTTT. Amino acid sequence: CASSLAAGLADTQYF.

This clonotype appeared many times. The CDR3: CASGLTDREQYF. The CDR3 DNA sequence: TGTGCTAGTGGTTTGACAGATCGGGAGCAGTACTTC. The V call is TRBV12-5, the J call TRBJ2-7; D ambiguous. The CDR3 extends over 12 amino acids. The germline V gene encodes CDR1 LGHNT and CDR2 FRNRAP. With 2 bases removed from V and 7 bases from J, the gap between germline ends came to 9 bases.

This chain joins TRBV4-1 and TRBJ2-7; D remains ambiguous. The CDR3 sequence is 16 residues long. The V gene's germline CDR1 is MGHRA and CDR2 YSYEKL. V shed 1 base and J shed 0 bases, with 13 bases lying between them. The CDR3 region has the DNA TGCGCCAGCAGCCAAGGAGGACCAGCCGACTCCTACGAGCAGTACGTC. Its protein product is CASSQGGPADSYEQYV.

This clonotype was seen repeatedly, ten times or more. The chain combines TRBV12-3 or TRBV12-4 with TRBJ2-7; no clear D. This CDR3 contains 13 residues. Trimming removed 3 bases at V and 3 bases at J, with 9 bases between. The CDR3 coding sequence is TGTGCCAGCAGTTTTGGGCAGATCTACGAGCAGTACGTC. Translation gives CASSFGQIYEQYV.

The chain employs TRBV3-1 and TRBJ1-1; D is unclear. Germline assignment: CDR1 LGHDT and CDR2 YNNKEL (reference sequence). V was clipped by 6 bases and J by 5 bases, with 10 bases between them. The CDR3 loop spans 12 amino acids. The DNA for the CDR3 is TGTGCCAGCAGTCCCCGACTGACTGAAGCTTTCTTT. Translated, it gives CASSPRLTEAFF. The full variable domain, its missing parts supplied by reference TRBV3-1 and TRBJ1-1, is DTAVSQTPKYLVTQMGNDKSIKCEQNLGHDTMYWYKQDSKKFLKIMFSYNNKELIINETVPNRFSPKSPDKAHLNLHINSLELGDSAVYFCASSPRLTEAFFGQGTRLTVV.

This clonotype was picked up many times. This chain joins TRBV15 and TRBJ2-6; the D is unclear. This CDR3 has 15 residues. Germline V gene sequence: CDR1 LNHNV, CDR2 YYDKDF (reference sequence). V lost 0 bases and J 1 base, leaving 4 bases between the germline ends. The CDR3 nucleotides are TGTGCCACCAGCAGAGAGTCTTCTGGGGCCAACGTCCTGACTTTC. Its protein product is CATSRESSGANVLTF. Variable domain in full (rest from reference TRBV15 and TRBJ2-6): DAMVIQNPRYQVTQFGKPVTLSCSQTLNHNVMYWYQQKSSQAPKLLFHYYDKDFNNEADTPDNFQSRRPNTSFCFLDIRSPGLGDTAMYLCATSRESSGANVLTFGAGSRLTVL.

There are many counts of this clonotype. This rearrangement joins TRBV20-1 to TRBJ1-2; unclear D gene. Germline V lookup: CDR1 DFQATT, CDR2 SNEGSKA (reference sequence). This CDR3 spans 13 amino acids. The ends were cut back, 0 bases at V and 8 bases at J, with 13 bases in the middle. CDR3 coding DNA: TGCAGTGCTAGAGATTCGGTTAATGGAGGCTACACCTTC. Encoded protein: CSARDSVNGGYTF.

The sample holds many counts of this clonotype. The rearrangement uses TRBV7-2 and TRBJ2-3; D is perhaps TRBD1 or TRBD2 (5 bases each). Germline loops: CDR1 SGHTA, CDR2 FQGNSA. The ends were cut back, 10 bases at V and 4 bases at J, with 15 bases in the middle. The CDR3 length is 13 residues. CDR3 sequence reads: CATGYGGADTQYF. The CDR3 region has the DNA TGTGCCACAGGATATGGGGGTGCAGATACGCAGTATTTT.

This clonotype was recorded a few times. CDR3 sequence (DNA): TGTGCCAGCAGCCAAGGGACTACGGGGGAGACCCAGTACTTC. Residues: CASSQGTTGETQYF. This chain uses TRBV3-1 with TRBJ2-5; TRBD2 might be the D (6 bases). CDR1 is LGHDT and CDR2 is YNNKEL in the germline V gene (reference sequence). Trimming removed 1 base at V and 5 bases at J, with 11 bases between. The CDR3 has 14 amino acids.

The chain combines TRBV28 with TRBJ2-5; D tentatively reads TRBD1 or TRBD2 (5 bases each). Germline V gene sequence: CDR1 MDHEN, CDR2 SYDVKM. This CDR3 is built from 12 residues. V was shortened by 7 bases and J by 7 bases, with 13 bases between the two germline ends. CDR3 in DNA: TGTGCCAGCATCGGGGCCCGGGGGACCCAGTACTTC. The encoded protein is CASIGARGTQYF. Full variable domain (outside the CDR3, taken from reference TRBV28 and TRBJ2-5): DVKVTQSSRYLVKRTGEKVFLECVQDMDHENMFWYRQDPGLGLRLIYFSYDVKMKEKGDIPEGYSVSREKKERFSLILESASTNQTSMYLCASIGARGTQYFGPGTRLLVL.

Here the CDR3 reads CASSSGPGQGKETQYF. The CDR3 nucleotides read TGCGCCAGCAGCTCAGGACCAGGGCAGGGGAAAGAGACCCAGTACTTC. This chain uses TRBV4-1 with TRBJ2-5, with D perhaps TRBD1 (6 bases). This CDR3 comprises 16 residues. Germline lookup yields CDR1 MGHRA and CDR2 YSYEKL. Trimming left V 5 bases short and J 3 bases short, with 19 bases between.

This clonotype was seen many times. The chain couples TRBV20-1 to TRBJ1-1; no reliable D call. This CDR3 is built from 11 residues. The V end lost 2 bases, the J end lost 2 bases, and 3 bases lay between the germline ends. Germline assignment: CDR1 DFQATT and CDR2 SNEGSKA (reference sequence). The CDR3 nucleotides read TGCAGTGCTAGATTAAACACTGAAGCTTTCTTT. Translated: CSARLNTEAFF.

This clonotype was detected a few times. The CDR3 DNA follows: TGCAGCGTTGTTGGCCCAGGGGAGTCGAGGACCCAGTACTTC. This encodes CSVVGPGESRTQYF. The V and J genes are TRBV29-1 and TRBJ2-5; the D gene is possibly TRBD1 (6 bases). Germline V gene lookup returns CDR1 SQVTM and CDR2 ANQGSEA. Trimming shortened V by 4 bases and J by 7 bases, and 19 bases separated the two germline ends. The CDR3 runs 14 residues.

This clonotype occurred many times. V is TRBV29-1 and J is TRBJ2-7, with D perhaps being TRBD1 or TRBD2 (5 bases each). V was pared by 7 bases and J by 6 bases, with 19 bases between. The CDR3 spans 13 residues. CDR1 SQVTM and CDR2 ANQGSEA come from the germline V gene. The CDR3 region has the DNA TGCAGCGGGGCATCAGGGACGGGCTCCGAGCAGTACTTC. Amino acid sequence: CSGASGTGSEQYF.

CDR3: CASSYSFDDLAKNIQYF. The CDR3 region has the DNA TGTGCCAGCAGTTACTCCTTTGACGACCTAGCCAAAAACATTCAGTACTTC. V gene TRBV6-2 or TRBV6-3 combines with J gene TRBJ2-4, with D unclear. The CDR3 consists of 17 residues. The V and J ends lost 0 bases and 0 bases respectively, with 12 bases between them. Germline V lookup: CDR1 MNHEY, CDR2 SVGEGT.

The sample holds many counts of this clonotype. The genes are TRBV11-2 and TRBJ2-1; D gene ambiguous. CDR3 length: 16 residues. V was trimmed by 0 bases and J by 5 bases, leaving 14 bases between them. Germline CDR1 SGHAT, CDR2 FQNNGV. Here the CDR3 reads CASSLERPLLDNEQFF. CDR3 DNA: TGTGCCAGCAGCTTAGAGCGGCCCCTTTTAGACAATGAGCAGTTCTTC.

This clonotype appeared many times. CDR3: CASSLLGSTQHF. The CDR3 DNA reads TGTGCCAGCAGTTTACTGGGCTCAACCCAGCATTTT. The chain couples TRBV12-3 or TRBV12-4 to TRBJ1-5; D gene ambiguous. V was clipped by 2 bases and J by 11 bases, with 10 bases between them. CDR3 length equals 12 residues.

This clonotype was seen more than once but under ten times. The rearrangement uses TRBV11-3 and TRBJ2-1; D assignment may be TRBD1 or TRBD2 (5 bases each). The CDR3 has 15 residues. Germline V gene lookup returns CDR1 SGHNT and CDR2 YENEEA. The V end was cut by 3 bases, the J end by 4 bases, with 13 bases between. CDR3 sequence (DNA): TGTGCCAGCAGCTTTTCGGGACCACTTTACAATGAGCAGTTCTTC. Translation: CASSFSGPLYNEQFF.

The chain's CDR3 is CSAAGGVVQPQHF. In DNA, the CDR3 is TGCAGCGCCGCGGGAGGGGTCGTTCAGCCCCAGCATTTT. This chain links TRBV29-1 with TRBJ1-5; TRBD1 might be the D (5 bases). The CDR3 length is 13 residues. Germline V gives CDR1 SQVTM, CDR2 ANQGSEA. V was shortened by 7 bases and J by 6 bases, with 16 bases between the two germline ends.

This clonotype was counted only a few times. The V call is TRBV12-3 or TRBV12-4, the J call TRBJ2-4, with D possibly TRBD2 on 5 matching bases. The CDR3 loop spans 13 amino acids. Trimming pared 2 bases from V and 6 bases from J, leaving 8 bases between. CDR3 protein: CASSLPGGNIQYF. In DNA form, the CDR3 reads TGTGCCAGCAGTTTACCCGGAGGAAACATTCAGTACTTC.

This clonotype was detected only a few times. This chain joins TRBV25-1 and TRBJ2-4; D may be TRBD2 (6 bases). There are 12 residues in the CDR3. V lost 8 bases and J lost 3, with 8 bases in between. Germline loops: CDR1 MGHDK, CDR2 SYGVNS. This CDR3 is CASRDFKNIQYF. The DNA for the CDR3 is TGTGCCAGCCGGGACTTCAAAAACATTCAGTACTTC.

The sample holds many counts of this clonotype. The V and J genes are TRBV6-5 and TRBJ1-5; 7 positions agree with TRBD1. The CDR3 contains 14 residues. The germline CDR1 and CDR2 sequences are MNHEY and SVGAGI. With 4 bases clipped from V and 4 bases from J, the junction kept 4 bases outside the gene matches. CDR3 DNA: TGTGCCAGCAGTTTTGCAGGGGGTAATCAGCCCCAGCATTTT. This sequence encodes CASSFAGGNQPQHF.

This clonotype has at least ten counts. The chain employs TRBV12-3 or TRBV12-4 and TRBJ2-1, with D perhaps being TRBD1 or TRBD2 (5 bases each). With 9 bases removed from V and 5 bases from J, the gap between germline ends came to 14 bases. The CDR3 spans 13 residues. The CDR3: CASGGWADNEQFF. Here the CDR3 DNA reads TGTGCCAGTGGGGGTTGGGCGGACAATGAGCAGTTCTTC.